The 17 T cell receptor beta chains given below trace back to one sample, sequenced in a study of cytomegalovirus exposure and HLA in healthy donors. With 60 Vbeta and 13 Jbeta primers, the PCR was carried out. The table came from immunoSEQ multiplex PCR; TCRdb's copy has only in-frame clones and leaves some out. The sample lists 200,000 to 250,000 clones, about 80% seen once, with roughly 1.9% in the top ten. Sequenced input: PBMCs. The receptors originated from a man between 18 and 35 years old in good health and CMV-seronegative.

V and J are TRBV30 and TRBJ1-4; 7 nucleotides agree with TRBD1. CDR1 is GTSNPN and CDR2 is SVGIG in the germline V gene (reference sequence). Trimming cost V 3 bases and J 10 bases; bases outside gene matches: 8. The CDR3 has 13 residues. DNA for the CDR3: TGTGCCTGGAGCGAAGGGGGCGCGGGAAAACTGTTTTTT. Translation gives CAWSEGGAGKLFF.

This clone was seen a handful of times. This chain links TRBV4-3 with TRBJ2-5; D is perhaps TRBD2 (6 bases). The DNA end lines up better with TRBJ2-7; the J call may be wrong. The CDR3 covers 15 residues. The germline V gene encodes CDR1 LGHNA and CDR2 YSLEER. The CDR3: CASSQVGGVGYEQYF. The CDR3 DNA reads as TGCGCCAGCAGCCAAGTAGGAGGGGTCGGCTACGAGCAGTACTTC.

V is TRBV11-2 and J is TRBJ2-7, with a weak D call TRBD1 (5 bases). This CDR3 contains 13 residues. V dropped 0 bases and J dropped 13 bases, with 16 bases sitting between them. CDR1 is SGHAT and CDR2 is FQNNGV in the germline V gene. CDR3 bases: TGTGCCAGCAGCTTAGATCTAGGGCAGGGTCGATACTTC. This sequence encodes CASSLDLGQGRYF.

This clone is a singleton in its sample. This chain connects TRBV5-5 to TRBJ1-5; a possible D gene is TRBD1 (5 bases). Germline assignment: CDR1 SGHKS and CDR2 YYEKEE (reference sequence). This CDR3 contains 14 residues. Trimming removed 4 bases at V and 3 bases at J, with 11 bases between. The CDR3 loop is CASSPGHANQPQHF. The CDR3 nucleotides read TGTGCCAGCAGCCCCGGACACGCCAATCAGCCCCAGCATTTT.

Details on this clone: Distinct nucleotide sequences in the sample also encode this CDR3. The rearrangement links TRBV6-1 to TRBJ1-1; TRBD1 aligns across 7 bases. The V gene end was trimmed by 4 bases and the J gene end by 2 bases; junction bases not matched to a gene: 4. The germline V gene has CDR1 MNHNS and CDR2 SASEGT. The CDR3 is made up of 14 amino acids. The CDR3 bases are TGTGCCAGCAGTGGGGGACAGTTAAACACTGAAGCTTTCTTT. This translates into CASSGGQLNTEAFF.

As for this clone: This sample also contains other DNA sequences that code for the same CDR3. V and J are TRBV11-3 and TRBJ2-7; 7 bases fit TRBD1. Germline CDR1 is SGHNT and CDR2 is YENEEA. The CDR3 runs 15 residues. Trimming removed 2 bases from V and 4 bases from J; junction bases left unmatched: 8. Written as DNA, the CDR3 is TGTGCCAGCAGCTTATATTATAGGGGGCCGTACGAGCAGTACTTC. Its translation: CASSLYYRGPYEQYF.

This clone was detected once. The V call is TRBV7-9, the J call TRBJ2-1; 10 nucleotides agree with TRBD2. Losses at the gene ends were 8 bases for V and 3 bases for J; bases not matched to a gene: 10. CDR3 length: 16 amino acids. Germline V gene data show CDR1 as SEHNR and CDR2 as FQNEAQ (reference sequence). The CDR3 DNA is TGTGCCAGCTTCAAGGGGACTAGCGAAGACTACAATGAGCAGTTCTTC. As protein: CASFKGTSEDYNEQFF. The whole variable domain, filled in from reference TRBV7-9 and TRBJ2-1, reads DTGVSQNPRHKITKRGQNVTFRCDPISEHNRLYWYRQTLGQGPEFLTYFQNEAQLEKSRLLSDRFSAERPKGSFSTLEIQRTEQGDSAMYLCASFKGTSEDYNEQFFGPGTRLTVL.

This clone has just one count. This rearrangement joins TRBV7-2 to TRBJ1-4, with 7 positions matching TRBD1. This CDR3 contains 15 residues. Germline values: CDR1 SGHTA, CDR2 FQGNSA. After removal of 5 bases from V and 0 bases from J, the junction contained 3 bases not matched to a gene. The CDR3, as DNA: TGTGCCAGCAGCGCAGGGACAGCAACTAATGAAAAACTGTTTTTT. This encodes CASSAGTATNEKLFF.

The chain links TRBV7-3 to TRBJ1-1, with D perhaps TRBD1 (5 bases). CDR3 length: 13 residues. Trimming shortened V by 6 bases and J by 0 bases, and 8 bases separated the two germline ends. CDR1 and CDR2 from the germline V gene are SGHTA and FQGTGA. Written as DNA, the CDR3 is TGTGCCAGCAGGGGGGGGATGAACACTGAAGCTTTCTTT. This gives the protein CASRGGMNTEAFF.

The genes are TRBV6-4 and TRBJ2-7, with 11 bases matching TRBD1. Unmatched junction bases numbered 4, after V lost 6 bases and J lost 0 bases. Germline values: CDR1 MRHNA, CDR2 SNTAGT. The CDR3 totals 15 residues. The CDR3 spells CASSPGTGGSYEQYF. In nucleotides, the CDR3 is TGTGCCAGCAGCCCCGGGACAGGGGGCTCCTACGAGCAGTACTTC.

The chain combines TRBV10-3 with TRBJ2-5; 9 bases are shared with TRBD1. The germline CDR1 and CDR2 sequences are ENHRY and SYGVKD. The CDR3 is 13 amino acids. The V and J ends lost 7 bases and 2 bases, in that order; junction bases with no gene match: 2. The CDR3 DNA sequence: TGTGCCATCAATGACAGGGGGCAAGAGACCCAGTACTTC. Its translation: CAINDRGQETQYF.

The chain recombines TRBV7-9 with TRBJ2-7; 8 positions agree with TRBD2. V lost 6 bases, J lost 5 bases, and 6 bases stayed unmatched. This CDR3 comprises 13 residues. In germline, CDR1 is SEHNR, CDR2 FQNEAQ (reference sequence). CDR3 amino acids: CASSAAGANEQYF. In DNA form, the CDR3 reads TGTGCCAGCAGTGCAGCGGGAGCGAACGAGCAGTACTTC.

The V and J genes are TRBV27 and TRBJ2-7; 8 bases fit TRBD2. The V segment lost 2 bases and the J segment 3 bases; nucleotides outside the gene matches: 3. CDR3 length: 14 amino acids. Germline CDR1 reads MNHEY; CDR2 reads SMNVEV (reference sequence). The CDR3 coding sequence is TGTGCCAGCAGTTTAGGGACTAGGGGCTACGAGCAGTACTTC. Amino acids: CASSLGTRGYEQYF.

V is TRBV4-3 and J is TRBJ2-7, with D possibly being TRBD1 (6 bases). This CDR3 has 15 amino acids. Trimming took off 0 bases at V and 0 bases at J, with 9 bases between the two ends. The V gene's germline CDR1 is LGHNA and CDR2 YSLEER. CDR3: CASSQDRGHSYEQYF. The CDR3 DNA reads TGCGCCAGCAGCCAAGACAGGGGCCACTCCTACGAGCAGTACTTC.

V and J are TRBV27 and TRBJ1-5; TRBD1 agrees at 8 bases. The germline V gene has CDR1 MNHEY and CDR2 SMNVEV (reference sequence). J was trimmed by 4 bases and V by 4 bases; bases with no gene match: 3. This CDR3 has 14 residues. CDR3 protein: CASSSGTGNQPQHF. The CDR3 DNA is TGTGCCAGCAGTTCTGGGACAGGAAATCAGCCCCAGCATTTT.

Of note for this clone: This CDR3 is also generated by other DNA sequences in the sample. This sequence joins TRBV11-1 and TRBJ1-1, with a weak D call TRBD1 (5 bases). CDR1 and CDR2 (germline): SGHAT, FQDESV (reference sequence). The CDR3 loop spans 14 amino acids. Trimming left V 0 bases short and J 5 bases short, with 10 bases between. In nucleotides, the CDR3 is TGTGCCAGCAGCTTAGCAGGGGCACGGACTGAAGCTTTCTTT. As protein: CASSLAGARTEAFF.

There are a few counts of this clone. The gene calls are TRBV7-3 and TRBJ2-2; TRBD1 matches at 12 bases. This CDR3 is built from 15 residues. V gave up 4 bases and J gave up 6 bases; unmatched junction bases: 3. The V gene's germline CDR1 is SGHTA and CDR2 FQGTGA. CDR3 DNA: TGTGCCAGCAGCTGGGACAGGGGGCAGGCCGGGGAGCTGTTTTTT. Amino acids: CASSWDRGQAGELFF.